This T cell receptor beta chain was captured in a study of Ad26.COV2.S vaccination and SARS-CoV-2 variants. Study summary: In the study, Ad26.COV2.S was injected intramuscularly once, or twice 56 days apart.

With respect to this clone: Antigen: not known.

Study-level points and caveats: Across vaccine and placebo recipients, the breadth of non-spike TCRs was similar.

This table comes from immunoSEQ multiplex PCR, and its TCRdb copy is limited to in-frame clones, with some not included. The table records more than 300,000 clones, around four fifths of them present only once. CDR1 and CDR2 (germline): SGHNT, YENEEA. This CDR3 is built from 15 residues. Trimming left V 8 bases short and J 0 bases short, with 17 bases between. Treatment in this sample: approximately 18 received Ad26.COV2.S at low or high dose, single or two shots; about 5 received placebo; per-sample allocation not given. Collection of samples fell on day 63 after the first vaccine or placebo injection. An adult of 18-55 years in Boston served as donor.

The source material was peripheral blood, sampled in a trial of Ad26.COV2.S vaccine versus placebo. This clonotype originated in a person between 18 and 65 years old who received the Ad26.COV2.S COVID-19 vaccine or a placebo. This chain connects TRBV11-3 to TRBJ2-7; D might be TRBD1 (6 bases). The CDR3 sequence is CASGSPGHSSYEQYF. CDR3 coding DNA: TGTGCCAGCGGAAGTCCGGGACATAGCTCCTACGAGCAGTACTTC.